This T cell receptor (beta chain) was sequenced in a study of CD8 T cells in ankylosing spondylitis. Many counts were recorded for this clonotype. Antigen specificity is unknown. Losses at the gene ends were 8 bases for V and 4 bases for J; bases not matched to a gene: 10. The CDR3 length is 15 residues. Quantitative 5'-RACE was performed with molecular barcodes, and it yielded the TCR beta libraries. Using its own MiXCR run on the 5' RACE reads, TCRdb lists one record per CDR3 protein. Of more than 500,000 distinct CDR3 sequences in the sample, 5.3% were seen once. General study points: One TCR beta motif, made up of about 8 highly homologous variants, appeared characteristic of ankylosing spondylitis blood. From matched ankylosing spondylitis synovial fluid, disease-linked clones were reportedly recovered at significantly enriched levels.

The receptor comes from a male donor with ankylosing spondylitis. The chain recombines TRBV12-3 or TRBV12-4 with TRBJ2-1, with TRBD2 matching 8 bases. What was sequenced was blood, either unsorted or a sorted T cell fraction (not recorded which). CDR3 sequence (DNA): TGTGCCAGCGGCGTCCGGGGGGGCCGGTACAATGAGCAGTTCTTC. This sequence encodes CASGVRGGRYNEQFF.